The 9 T cell receptor beta chains in this list originate from one sample, sequenced in a study of blood T cell repertoires in COVID-19. Libraries were prepared by immunoSEQ multiplex PCR; TCRdb keeps only in-frame clonotypes and omits some of them. This sample has approximately 470,000 clones; roughly nine tenths occur once, and the top ten carry about 0.75%. Sequencing input: PBMCs or T cells enriched from blood (not recorded which). These receptors all stem from a woman aged 18 to 35 who had recovered from COVID-19.

This clone was recorded only once. The chain recombines TRBV10-1 with TRBJ2-1; 7 bases agree with TRBD2. This CDR3 has 14 amino acids. The germline CDR1 and CDR2 sequences are WNHNN and SYGVQD (reference sequence). Unmatched junction bases numbered 5, after V lost 0 bases and J lost 9 bases. The CDR3 DNA follows: TGCGCCAGCAGTGAGTCGGGGGGGGGAGGTGAGCAGTTCTTC. Protein sequence: CASSESGGGGEQFF.

This clone was detected only once. V gene TRBV28 combines with J gene TRBJ2-5; D gene ambiguous. V gave up 3 bases and J gave up 7 bases, with 15 bases separating them. The CDR3 runs 14 residues. Germline V gene sequence: CDR1 MDHEN, CDR2 SYDVKM. The CDR3 DNA sequence: TGTGCCAGCAGTTTCAAGGCAACACCAGGGACCCAGTACTTC. It codes for CASSFKATPGTQYF.

In this sample, this clone turned up once. This chain uses TRBV30 with TRBJ2-1; perhaps TRBD1 as D (6 bases). V was cut by 3 bases and J by 4 bases, with 13 bases left in between. Germline V gene sequence: CDR1 GTSNPN, CDR2 SVGIG (reference sequence). The CDR3 loop spans 14 amino acids. CDR3 loop: CAWSALRGYNEQFF. In DNA, the CDR3 is TGTGCCTGGAGCGCCCTAAGGGGGTACAATGAGCAGTTCTTC.

The count of this clone is one. The chain's CDR3 is CASSLLFGGGGYTF. Written as DNA, the CDR3 is TGTGCCAGCAGTTTATTATTCGGGGGGGGAGGCTACACCTTC. The gene calls are TRBV28 and TRBJ1-2; the D gene is possibly TRBD1 (5 bases). Germline V gene data show CDR1 as MDHEN and CDR2 as SYDVKM. Trimming cost V 1 base and J 8 bases, with 14 bases left between them. The CDR3 runs 14 residues.

This clone was seen at least ten times. The chain carries TRBV5-1 and TRBJ1-1; a possible D gene is TRBD1 (5 bases). Trimming removed 0 bases from V and 6 bases from J, with 21 bases in between. The germline CDR1 and CDR2 sequences are SGHRS and YFSETQ. This CDR3 has 17 residues. This CDR3 is CASSLATITNRFAEAFF. The CDR3 DNA reads TGCGCCAGCAGCTTGGCTACGATTACAAACAGGTTCGCTGAAGCTTTCTTT.

The DNA for the CDR3 is TGTGTGTCGGGATCAGGTACTAACACTGAAGCTTTCTTT. As protein: CVSGSGTNTEAFF. This chain uses TRBV5-4 with TRBJ1-1; no reliable D call. The CDR3 loop spans 13 amino acids. Germline CDR1 SGHNT, CDR2 YYREEE (reference sequence). Complete variable domain (other parts from reference TRBV5-4 and TRBJ1-1): ETGVTQSPTHLIKTRGQQVTLRCSSQSGHNTVSWYQQALGQGPQFIFQYYREEENGRGNFPPRFSGLQFPNYSSELNVNALELDDSALYLCVSGSGTNTEAFFGQGTRLTVV.

The rearrangement links TRBV13 to TRBJ1-2; D is undetermined. Germline-derived CDR1 and CDR2 are PRHDT and FYEKMQ (reference sequence). There are 14 residues in the CDR3. V was clipped by 3 bases and J by 0 bases, with 8 bases between them. CDR3 protein: CASSFPGSNYGYTF. The CDR3 DNA is TGTGCCAGCAGCTTCCCGGGTTCTAACTATGGCTACACCTTC.

V gene TRBV7-2 combines with J gene TRBJ2-5, with D possibly matching TRBD1 (6 bases). The length of the CDR3 is 14 residues. Trimming took off 4 bases at V and 5 bases at J, with 14 bases between the two ends. Germline-derived CDR1 and CDR2 are SGHTA and FQGNSA. CDR3 protein: CASSSRQVGETQYF. The CDR3, as DNA: TGTGCCAGCAGCTCAAGACAGGTCGGGGAGACCCAGTACTTC.

This chain links TRBV7-8 with TRBJ2-1; no clear D. The V gene's germline CDR1 is SGHVS and CDR2 FQNEAQ. This CDR3 comprises 13 residues. Trimming cost V 3 bases and J 8 bases, with 11 bases left between them. The DNA of the CDR3 is TGTGCCAGCAGCTTCAGTGATGAGGATGAGCAGTTCTTC. Translated, it gives CASSFSDEDEQFF.